A selection of T cell receptor beta chains follows, all from one sample in a study of identical twins. TCRdb processed the 5' RACE reads anew with MiXCR; each CDR3 protein has one entry. The sample has fewer than 250,000 distinct CDR3 sequences; less than 9.5% are singletons. The sequenced sample was memory (CD45RO+) T cells sorted from blood. All receptors come from a young woman in good health. The CDR3 runs from the conserved cysteine through the conserved F or W. D genes are given only for firm matches. Size is omitted from some rows. Given values are once, few, many or a class for expanded clones.

14	few	TRBJ2-5	TRBD2	TRBV7-9	CASRPSGGEETQYF	TGTGCCAGCAGACCCAGCGGGGGGGAAGAGACCCAGTACTTC
18	NA	TRBJ2-2	NA	TRBV7-6	CASSFISVSSGNTGELFF	TGTGCCAGCAGCTTTATTTCCGTTTCCAGCGGTAACACCGGGGAGCTGTTTTTT
15	NA	TRBJ1-3	NA	TRBV28	CASSRVGSPGNTIYF	TGTGCCAGCAGCCGGGTGGGGTCCCCTGGAAACACCATATATTTT
12	few	TRBJ2-3	NA	TRBV29-1	CSGRELADTQYF	TGCAGCGGCAGGGAATTGGCTGATACGCAGTATTTT
15	many	TRBJ2-4	NA	TRBV28	CASSWTALAKNIQYF	TGTGCCAGCAGTTGGACAGCCCTAGCCAAAAACATTCAGTACTTC
17	few	TRBJ2-3	TRBD2	TRBV27	CASSLQASGSWADTQYF	TGTGCCAGCAGCCTACAGGCTAGCGGGAGTTGGGCAGATACGCAGTATTTT
14	few	TRBJ2-3	TRBD1	TRBV15	CATSRTGSADTQYF	TGTGCCACCAGCCGGACAGGGAGCGCAGATACGCAGTATTTT
12	many	TRBJ2-7	NA	TRBV28	CASSQVSYEQYF	TGTGCCAGCAGCCAAGTCTCCTACGAGCAGTACTTC
13	few	TRBJ1-6	NA	TRBV3-1	CASSQRTVQALHF	TGTGCCAGCAGCCAAAGGACAGTTCAAGCCCTCCACTTT
12	NA	TRBJ1-2	NA	TRBV29-1	CSVDHTNYGYTF	TGCAGCGTTGATCACACTAACTATGGCTACACCTTC
13	NA	TRBJ1-1	NA	TRBV29-1	CSAKARVITEAFF	TGCAGCGCCAAAGCCAGGGTAATCACTGAAGCTTTCTTT
15	NA	TRBJ2-7	TRBD1	TRBV15	CATSRERQGAYEQYF	TGTGCCACCAGCAGAGAGCGACAGGGGGCTTACGAGCAGTACTTC
13	NA	TRBJ2-3	TRBD1	TRBV7-3	CASSKDRSDTQYF	TGTGCCAGCAGCAAGGACAGGTCCGATACGCAGTATTTT
15	many	TRBJ1-1	TRBD1	TRBV12-3/TRBV12-4	CASSPGQGLNTEAFF	TGTGCCAGCAGCCCAGGACAGGGGTTGAACACTGAAGCTTTCTTT
16	few	TRBJ2-3	TRBD2	TRBV5-1	CASSLELAGGTDTQYF	TGCGCCAGCAGCTTGGAACTGGCGGGAGGGACTGATACGCAGTATTTT
12	NA	TRBJ1-4	NA	TRBV2	CASSGADEKLFF	TGTGCCAGCAGTGGGGCCGATGAAAAACTGTTTTTT
15	few	TRBJ1-6	TRBD1	TRBV7-6	CASSSRTGVGSPLHF	TGTGCCAGCAGCTCCAGGACAGGGGTTGGTTCACCCCTCCACTTT
15	few	TRBJ2-1	TRBD2	TRBV7-9	CASSPSTSGGDQQFF	TGTGCCAGCAGCCCGTCGACTAGCGGGGGGGACCAACAGTTCTTC
13	few	TRBJ2-7	TRBD2	TRBV7-2	CASSRTRVYEQYF	TGTGCCAGCAGCCGGACTAGGGTGTACGAGCAGTACTTC
15	NA	TRBJ2-1	NA	TRBV27	CASSLKGWAYNEQFF	TGTGCCAGCAGTTTAAAGGGGTGGGCCTACAATGAGCAGTTCTTC
13	few	TRBJ2-7	NA	TRBV2	CASKVDTMRVQYF	TGTGCCAGCAAGGTGGACACCATGAGGGTGCAGTACTTC
12	NA	TRBJ1-2	NA	TRBV20-1	CSASKTNYGYTF	TGCAGTGCTAGTAAGACTAACTATGGCTACACCTTC
15	NA	TRBJ2-5	TRBD2	TRBV20-1	CSAMRTSGRKETQYF	TGCAGTGCCATGCGGACTAGCGGGAGGAAAGAGACCCAGTACTTC
13	many	TRBJ2-5	NA	TRBV5-1	CASSPRSQETQYF	TGCGCCAGCAGTCCACGGAGCCAAGAGACCCAGTACTTC
16	NA	TRBJ2-1	NA	TRBV5-8	CASSAPTGEVNNEQFF	TGTGCCAGCAGCGCACCGACGGGGGAGGTTAACAATGAGCAGTTCTTC
17	few	TRBJ2-1	TRBD2	TRBV7-6	CASSLGLGLAGVDEQFF	TGTGCCAGCAGCTTAGGGCTCGGACTAGCGGGAGTTGATGAGCAGTTCTTC
15	few	TRBJ2-1	TRBD2	TRBV6-1	CASSEGTSGSREQFF	TGTGCCAGCAGTGAAGGGACTAGCGGGAGTAGGGAGCAGTTCTTC
13	many	TRBJ2-7	TRBD2	TRBV5-1	CASSFSGIYEQYF	TGCGCCAGCAGCTTTAGCGGGATCTACGAGCAGTACTTC
14	NA	TRBJ2-1	NA	TRBV11-2	CASSPTGSHNEQFF	TGTGCCAGCAGCCCGACCGGGAGCCACAATGAGCAGTTCTTC
13	many	TRBJ2-1	TRBD1	TRBV5-1	CASSWDRETEQFF	TGCGCCAGCAGCTGGGACAGGGAGACTGAGCAGTTCTTC
15	few	TRBJ2-6	NA	TRBV4-3	CASSQEGQGANVLTF	TGCGCCAGCAGCCAAGAAGGACAAGGGGCCAACGTCCTGACTTTC
14	few	TRBJ2-1	TRBD1	TRBV12-3/TRBV12-4	CASARRGGWNEQFF	TGTGCCAGCGCACGGAGAGGGGGCTGGAATGAGCAGTTCTTC
18	NA	TRBJ2-1	NA	TRBV5-5	CASSLYRGGRSSYNEQFF	TGTGCCAGCAGCTTGTATCGAGGAGGGAGGAGCTCCTACAATGAGCAGTTCTTC
16	many	TRBJ2-7	NA	TRBV11-2	CASSLVSGIPPYEQYF	TGTGCCAGCAGCTTAGTATCCGGGATCCCCCCTTACGAGCAGTACTTC
15	NA	TRBJ2-1	NA	TRBV11-3	CASTVPPQLYNEQFF	TGTGCCAGCACCGTCCCCCCGCAGTTGTACAATGAGCAGTTCTTC
13	few	TRBJ2-3	NA	TRBV6-2/TRBV6-3	CASSYGRTDTQYF	TGTGCCAGCAGTTACGGGAGGACAGATACGCAGTATTTT
14	few	TRBJ1-6	NA	TRBV7-9	CASSFAQKNSPLHF	TGTGCCAGCAGCTTTGCACAAAAAAATTCACCCCTCCACTTT
15	NA	TRBJ1-1	NA	TRBV12-3/TRBV12-4	CASSPVGALVTEAFF	TGTGCCAGCAGCCCAGTAGGGGCGCTCGTCACTGAAGCTTTCTTT
13	NA	TRBJ2-1	NA	TRBV6-1	CASSLLRYNEQFF	TGTGCCAGCAGTCTCCTACGCTACAATGAGCAGTTCTTC
11	few	TRBJ2-3	NA	TRBV20-1	CSARTTDTQYF	TGCAGTGCTAGGACTACTGATACGCAGTATTTT
11	NA	TRBJ2-7	NA	TRBV20-1	CSARFRDFQYF	TGCAGTGCTAGATTCAGGGACTTTCAGTACTTC
15	many	TRBJ2-2	TRBD2	TRBV10-3	CAISQGLAGDGELFF	TGTGCCATCAGTCAAGGACTAGCGGGAGACGGGGAGCTGTTTTTT
15	many	TRBJ2-7	TRBD1	TRBV12-3/TRBV12-4	CASRKDRAGPYEQYF	TGTGCCAGCAGGAAGGACAGGGCGGGCCCCTACGAGCAGTACTTC
15	many	TRBJ2-1	TRBD1	TRBV12-3/TRBV12-4	CASSSGQASSNEQFF	TGTGCCAGCAGTTCCGGACAGGCATCATCTAATGAGCAGTTCTTC
17	many	TRBJ2-5	TRBD2	TRBV7-8	CASSLSNGGVLVETQYF	TGTGCCAGCAGCTTAAGTAACGGGGGGGTACTTGTAGAGACCCAGTACTTC
16	few	TRBJ2-3	NA	TRBV11-1	CASSFRLTTTTDTQYF	TGTGCCAGCAGTTTCCGACTAACTACAACCACAGATACGCAGTATTTT
15	many	TRBJ2-2	TRBD1	TRBV5-1	CASRPGQTNTGELFF	TGCGCCAGCAGACCGGGACAGACTAACACCGGGGAGCTGTTTTTT
13	many	TRBJ2-5	NA	TRBV9	CASSVGLEETQYF	TGTGCCAGCAGCGTAGGCCTCGAAGAGACCCAGTACTTC
15	few	TRBJ2-7	TRBD2	TRBV27	CASRDASGSPDEQYF	TGTGCCAGCAGAGACGCTAGCGGGAGTCCCGACGAGCAGTACTTC
16	NA	TRBJ2-3	NA	TRBV7-2	CASSSQPGHLTDTQYF	TGTGCCAGCAGCAGCCAACCGGGACACCTCACAGATACGCAGTATTTT
12	few	TRBJ1-1	TRBD1	TRBV30	CAWSETGAGAFF	TGTGCCTGGAGTGAGACAGGGGCCGGGGCTTTCTTT
17	once	TRBJ2-3	TRBD1	TRBV4-3	CASSQHPPGQGADTQYF	TGCGCCAGCAGCCAGCATCCACCGGGACAGGGGGCAGATACGCAGTATTTT
14	few	TRBJ1-1	NA	TRBV20-1	CSASVRDRNTEAFF	TGCAGTGCTAGCGTCAGGGATCGGAACACTGAAGCTTTCTTT
13	many	TRBJ2-3	NA	TRBV5-6	CASSLERRDTQYF	TGTGCCAGCAGCTTGGAGCGAAGGGATACGCAGTATTTT